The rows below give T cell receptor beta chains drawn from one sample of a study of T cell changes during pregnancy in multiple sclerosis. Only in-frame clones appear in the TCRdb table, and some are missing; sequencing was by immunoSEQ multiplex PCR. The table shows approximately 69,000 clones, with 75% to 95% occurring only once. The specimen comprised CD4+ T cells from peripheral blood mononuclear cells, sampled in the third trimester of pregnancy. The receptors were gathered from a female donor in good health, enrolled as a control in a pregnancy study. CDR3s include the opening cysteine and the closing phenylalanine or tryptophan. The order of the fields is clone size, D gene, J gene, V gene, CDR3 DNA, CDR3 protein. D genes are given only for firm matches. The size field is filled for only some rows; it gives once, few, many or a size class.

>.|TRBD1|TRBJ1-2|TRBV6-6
TGTGCCAGCAGCCTCCCTTCACAGGGGGCGAAGGGCTACACCTTC
CASSLPSQGAKGYTF
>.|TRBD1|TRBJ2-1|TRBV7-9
TGTGCCAGCAGCTTCCGGGACAGGGGGACCTACAATGAGCAGTTCTTC
CASSFRDRGTYNEQFF
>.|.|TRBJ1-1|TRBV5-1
TGCGCCAGCAGCTTGGTAGGTTCCAGGGTGAACACTGAAGCTTTCTTT
CASSLVGSRVNTEAFF
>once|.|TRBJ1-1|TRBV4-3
TGCGCCAGCAGCCAAGGGGGCAGGAACACTGAAGCTTTCTTT
CASSQGGRNTEAFF
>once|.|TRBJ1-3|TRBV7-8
TGTGCCAGCAGCCAAACCCTTCTCCAGGGTTTCTCTGGAAACACCATATATTTT
CASSQTLLQGFSGNTIYF
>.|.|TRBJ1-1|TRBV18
TGTGCCAGCTCACCAGAGCGGGGGGGGGAAGCTTTCTTT
CASSPERGGEAFF
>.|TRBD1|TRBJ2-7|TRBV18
TGTGCCAGCTCACCACAGGACAGGGGGCTATTTCAGTACTTC
CASSPQDRGLFQYF
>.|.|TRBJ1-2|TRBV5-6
TGTGCCAGCAGCAAGGCCGGGGGTTCAGGCTACACCTTC
CASSKAGGSGYTF
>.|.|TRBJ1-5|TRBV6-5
TGTGCCAGCAGTTACAGACATAGCAATCAGCCCCAGCATTTT
CASSYRHSNQPQHF
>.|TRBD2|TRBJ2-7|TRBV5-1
TGCGCCAGCACCGGGGTCAGCGGGGAATACGAGCAGTACTTC
CASTGVSGEYEQYF
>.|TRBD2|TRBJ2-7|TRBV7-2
TGTGCCAGCAGCTTAGCGGGGACTAGCGGGGTGACTTCCTACGAGCAGTACTTC
CASSLAGTSGVTSYEQYF
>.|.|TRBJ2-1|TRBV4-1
TGCGCCAGCAGCCCCTTTGGAGTAAATGAGCAGTTCTTC
CASSPFGVNEQFF
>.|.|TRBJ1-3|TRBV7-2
TGTGCCAGCAGCCTAAATAGTCCAAGCTCTGGAAACACCATATATTTT
CASSLNSPSSGNTIYF
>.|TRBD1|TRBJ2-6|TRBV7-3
TGTGCCAGCAGCTTAAAAGGGGGCTCACTCTCTGGGGCCAACGTCCTGACTTTC
CASSLKGGSLSGANVLTF
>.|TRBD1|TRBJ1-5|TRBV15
TGTGCCACCAGCAGAGATCTCCGGACAGGGGACTTTGAGCCCCAGCATTTT
CATSRDLRTGDFEPQHF
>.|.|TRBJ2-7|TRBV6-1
TGTGCCACCCTCAGAGGGAGAGCAGGGGTGGGCGAGCAGTACTTC
CATLRGRAGVGEQYF
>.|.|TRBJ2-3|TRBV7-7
TGTGCCAGCAGCTTAGGCCAGATGAGCACAGATACGCAGTATTTT
CASSLGQMSTDTQYF
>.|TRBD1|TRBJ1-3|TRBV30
TGTGCCTGGACATCCGGGACAGCTGGAAACACCATATATTTT
CAWTSGTAGNTIYF
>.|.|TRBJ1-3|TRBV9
TGTGCCTCGGGGAACCCAGGATCTGGAAACACCATATATTTT
CASGNPGSGNTIYF
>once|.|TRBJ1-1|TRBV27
TGTGCCAGCAGTCCCCACCGCGGCACTGAAGCTTTCTTT
CASSPHRGTEAFF
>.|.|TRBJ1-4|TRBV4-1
TGCGCCAGCAGCCGAAGGGATTCGGGATCATACCCGGAAAAACTGTTTTTT
CASSRRDSGSYPEKLFF
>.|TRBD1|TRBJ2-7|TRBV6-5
TGTGCCAGCAGTTACGACAGGGCCGCCTACGAGCAGTACTTC
CASSYDRAAYEQYF